Sequencing of this T cell receptor (beta chain) was carried out in a study of blood T cell repertoires in COVID-19. Study at large: T cells, B-cell-depleted T cells, or PBMCs supplied cDNA or gDNA.

In the original processing: Amplifying reference gene primers gave estimates of nucleated cell counts. TCRdb's copy holds only in-frame clones and misses some; the assay was immunoSEQ multiplex PCR. That table is the source of V, J and clone size, and D and trimming were worked out from the DNA. The sample yields roughly 73,000 clones, 90% seen once. The clonotype was recovered from a man over 45 with acute or convalescent COVID-19. The sample comprised peripheral blood.

CDR3 nucleotides: TGTGCCAGCAGCTTAGATGCGGGCACAGATACGCAGTATTTT. Translating it yields CASSLDAGTDTQYF. The rearrangement joins TRBV7-8 to TRBJ2-3; unclear D gene. The CDR3 sequence is 14 residues long. Germline V CDR1 and CDR2: SGHVS, FQNEAQ. Between the trimmed V and J ends, which lost 1 base and 1 base, there was a span of 6 bases. The variable domain in full, with the rest retrieved from reference TRBV7-8 and TRBJ2-3, is GAGVSQSPRYKVAKRGQDVALRCDPISGHVSLFWYQQALGQGPEFLTYFQNEAQLDKSGLPSDRFFAERPEGSVSTLKIQRTQQEDSAVYLCASSLDAGTDTQYFGPGTRLTVL.